Listed here are 15 T cell receptor beta chains from one sample, sequenced in a study of T cells in Graves' hyperthyroidism and ophthalmopathy. RNA transcripts gave rise to amplified TCR beta CDR3 regions. Initially, a first-round RT-PCR of the TCR CDR3 employed the HTBI primer set. TCRdb reprocessed the multiplex PCR reads with MiXCR, giving one entry per CDR3 protein. The sample gives about 610,000 distinct CDR3 sequences, around 15% of which show up once; approximately 3.5% is in the top ten. The specimen sequenced was blood. The receptors derive from a woman in her 40s with Graves' ophthalmopathy.

This clonotype showed up many times. V usage is TRBV28 and J usage is TRBJ2-7, with TRBD1 identical over 9 bases. CDR1 and CDR2 (germline): MDHEN, SYDVKM. V lost 6 bases and J lost 4; bases outside the gene matches: 4. This CDR3 region has 13 residues. In DNA, the CDR3 is TGTGCCAGCAGCATGGACAGGGGTTACGAGCAGTACTTC. This sequence encodes CASSMDRGYEQYF. Full variable domain (missing parts from reference TRBV28 and TRBJ2-7): DVKVTQSSRYLVKRTGEKVFLECVQDMDHENMFWYRQDPGLGLRLIYFSYDVKMKEKGDIPEGYSVSREKKERFSLILESASTNQTSMYLCASSMDRGYEQYFGPGTRLTVT.

This clonotype was observed a few times. V is TRBV28 and J is TRBJ2-7, with D tentatively TRBD2 (6 bases). Germline V gene data show CDR1 as MDHEN and CDR2 as SYDVKM. Trimming cost V 8 bases and J 7 bases, with 18 bases left between them. CDR3 size: 13 residues. CDR3 in amino acids: CASQGRGGGEQYF. In DNA form, the CDR3 reads TGTGCCAGCCAAGGACGGGGAGGAGGAGAGCAGTACTTC.

In its sample, this clonotype was seen many times. V usage is TRBV7-9 and J usage is TRBJ2-3, with D possibly called TRBD1 or TRBD2 (5 bases each). The CDR3 length is 15 residues. V was shortened by 5 bases and J by 0 bases, with 12 bases between the two germline ends. Germline CDR1 SEHNR, CDR2 FQNEAQ (reference sequence). This CDR3 reads CASSRTGPSTDTQYF. The CDR3 bases are TGTGCCAGCAGCCGCACGGGACCGAGCACAGATACGCAGTATTTT. Based on the CDR3 plus reference TRBV7-9 and TRBJ2-3, the full variable domain is DTGVSQNPRHKITKRGQNVTFRCDPISEHNRLYWYRQTLGQGPEFLTYFQNEAQLEKSRLLSDRFSAERPKGSFSTLEIQRTEQGDSAMYLCASSRTGPSTDTQYFGPGTRLTVL.

This clonotype showed up just a few times. Here the CDR3 DNA reads TGCGCCAGCAGCCGAATTCAGGGGGCGGGTCAGCCCCAGCATTTT. Translation gives CASSRIQGAGQPQHF. The V call is TRBV4-1, the J call TRBJ1-5, with TRBD1 matching over 8 bases. The CDR3 extends over 15 amino acids. V trimming: 4 bases; J trimming: 6 bases; junction bases outside the gene matches: 8. Looked up from germline, CDR1 is MGHRA and CDR2 is YSYEKL.

There are many counts of this clonotype. J is TRBJ2-5 and V is TRBV12-3 or TRBV12-4; D is unclear. Trimming removed 2 bases at V and 3 bases at J, with 10 bases between. The CDR3 is 14 residues long. The CDR3 loop reads CASSLRSSEETQYF. The CDR3 DNA reads as TGTGCCAGCAGTTTAAGGTCTAGTGAAGAGACCCAGTACTTC.

The chain carries TRBV29-1 and TRBJ2-3, with D possibly TRBD2 on 5 matching bases. The CDR3 length is 14 residues. Trimming took off 7 bases at V and 5 bases at J, with 19 bases between the two ends. Germline V lookup: CDR1 SQVTM, CDR2 ANQGSEA. The chain's CDR3 is CSGTPGSVRDTQYF. The CDR3, as DNA: TGCAGCGGCACCCCGGGGTCTGTGAGAGATACGCAGTATTTT.

The table lists this clonotype with a few counts. The chain is built from TRBV6-1 and TRBJ1-2, with 8 bases identical to TRBD1. The CDR3 runs 12 residues. The germline CDR1 and CDR2 sequences are MNHNS and SASEGT. Trimming removed 5 bases from V and 10 bases from J; junction bases left unmatched: 6. The CDR3 spells CASSTQGGYYTF. As DNA, the CDR3 is TGTGCCAGCAGTACACAGGGGGGATACTACACCTTC.

This clonotype was seen many times. The V call is TRBV28, the J call TRBJ2-7, with a weak D call TRBD2 (7 bases). Germline loops: CDR1 MDHEN, CDR2 SYDVKM. The CDR3 consists of 14 residues. V lost 8 bases and J lost 2, with 16 bases in between. This CDR3 is CASLKGGLPYEQYF. For the CDR3, the DNA is TGTGCCAGCCTGAAGGGGGGGCTACCCTACGAGCAGTACTTC.

In its sample, this clonotype was seen many times. V usage is TRBV28 and J usage is TRBJ2-1; TRBD2 is a possible D gene (7 bases). Germline V gene lookup returns CDR1 MDHEN and CDR2 SYDVKM. The V and J ends lost 3 bases and 3 bases respectively, with 15 bases between them. The CDR3 runs 16 residues. The DNA of the CDR3 is TGTGCCAGCAGTTTGGGGGGGCAGGCTTACTACAATGAGCAGTTCTTC. Translating gives CASSLGGQAYYNEQFF.

In this sample, this clonotype turned up many times. The chain recombines TRBV11-2 with TRBJ2-7; D possibly corresponds to TRBD2 (6 bases). The CDR3 loop spans 14 amino acids. V was clipped by 5 bases and J by 0 bases, with 11 bases between them. The germline CDR1 and CDR2 sequences are SGHAT and FQNNGV. The CDR3 region has the DNA TGTGCCAGCAGCCAGGGACTTAGCTCCTACGAGCAGTACTTC. Amino acids: CASSQGLSSYEQYF.

This clonotype was counted ten times or more. This chain connects TRBV2 to TRBJ2-2; D is unresolved. Trimming stripped 6 bases from V and 3 bases from J, with 5 bases between. Germline-derived CDR1 and CDR2 are SNHLY and FYNNEI. The CDR3 covers 12 residues. The CDR3 region has the DNA TGTGCCAGCAGAGACGACACCGGGGAGCTGTTTTTT. Amino acids: CASRDDTGELFF.

This clonotype was detected many times. The chain uses TRBV6-2 or TRBV6-3 and TRBJ2-1, with D tentatively TRBD1 (5 bases). Trimming removed 2 bases from V and 1 base from J, with 6 bases in between. The CDR3 has 14 residues. Germline CDR1 reads MNHEY; CDR2 reads SVGEGT. The CDR3 protein is CASSYRQSYNEQFF. As DNA, the CDR3 is TGTGCCAGCAGTTACCGACAGTCCTACAATGAGCAGTTCTTC.

This clonotype appeared a few times. The V call is TRBV4-1, the J call TRBJ1-6, with no clear D. CDR3 size: 15 residues. V lost 4 bases and J 8 bases, leaving 15 bases between the germline ends. Germline assignment: CDR1 MGHRA and CDR2 YSYEKL. CDR3 sequence (DNA): TGCGCCAGCAGCCCAGCTGGCTTGAAGGATTCACCCCTCCACTTT. Encoded protein: CASSPAGLKDSPLHF.

Turning to this clonotype: A read error may explain this, as a much larger clone is one base away. The gene calls are TRBV3-1 and TRBJ1-1, with TRBD1 as a possible D gene (6 bases). The CDR3 has 12 amino acids. The germline V gene encodes CDR1 LGHDT and CDR2 YNNKEL (reference sequence). Trimming took off 4 bases at V and 10 bases at J, with 13 bases between the two ends. DNA for the CDR3: TGTGCCAGCAGCCGAGGGGGGAGGAGAGCTTTCTTT. Encoded protein: CASSRGGRRAFF.

The table lists this clonotype with a few counts. The rearrangement uses TRBV19 and TRBJ1-1; the D is unclear. Trimming removed 0 bases at V and 1 base at J, with 6 bases between. The germline CDR1 and CDR2 sequences are LNHDA and SQIVND (reference sequence). This CDR3 spans 14 amino acids. DNA of the CDR3: TGTGCCAGTAGTATAGAGATCGGGAACACTGAAGCTTTCTTT. This translates into CASSIEIGNTEAFF.